Below, 17 T cell receptor beta chains from the same sample are listed, as sequenced in a study of tumor and adjacent non-tumor tissue in lung cancer. The library came from three nested PCR rounds adapted from ARM-PCR protocols. TCRdb re-analysed the multiplex PCR reads in MiXCR, keeping a single row per CDR3 protein. The table lists about 110,000 distinct CDR3 sequences, 50% to 70% of them singletons. This sample's RNA came from whole unsorted tissue. This non-tumor lung sample came from over 3 cm beyond the tumor edge. What was sequenced was distant non-tumor lung tissue. The receptor set was obtained from a man in his fifties or sixties with non-small cell lung cancer.

Regarding this clonotype: A read error may produce the germline difference seen at one junction end. The chain combines TRBV4-1 with TRBJ1-5; unclear D gene. The germline V gene has CDR1 MGHRA and CDR2 YSYEKL. CDR3 length: 15 amino acids. The CDR3 DNA reads as TGCGCCAGCAGCCAGACTGGCGGCGGGGATCAGCCGCAGCATTTT. This gives the protein CASSQTGGGDQPQHF.

Comment on this clonotype: Since the CDR3 does not end with the conserved phenylalanine or tryptophan, this likely comes from a read error. The V gene is TRBV29-1, the J gene TRBJ2-7; tentatively, D is TRBD1 (6 bases). The CDR3 has 14 amino acids. Germline V gene sequence: CDR1 SQVTM, CDR2 ANQGSEA. Trimming pared 2 bases from V and 4 bases from J, leaving 15 bases between. CDR3 DNA: TGCAGCGTTGAAATCGTGACAGGAGATTACGAGCAGTACCTC. It is translated as CSVEIVTGDYEQYL.

With respect to this clonotype: A read error may be the cause here, since a much bigger clone is one base away. The gene calls are TRBV6-6 and TRBJ2-2; D remains ambiguous. Germline CDR1 reads MNHNY; CDR2 reads SVGAGI (reference sequence). CDR3 size: 14 residues. CDR3 region: CASSYDKNTRELFF. In DNA, the CDR3 is TGTGCCAGCAGTTACGACAAGAACACCAGGGAGCTGTTTTTT.

This clonotype came up many times. A much larger clone differs from this one at a single base, so this may be a read error. The chain has TRBV25-1 and TRBJ2-1; D ambiguous. Germline CDR1 reads MGHDK; CDR2 reads SYGVNS. The CDR3 loop spans 11 amino acids. CDR3 bases: TGTGCCAGCAGTCTCGGCGATGAGCAGTTATTC. This translates into CASSLGDEQLF.

To note about this clonotype: The junction departs from germline at one end; a sequencing error may be responsible. The V call is TRBV4-1, the J call TRBJ2-1; 11 bases match TRBD2. CDR3 size: 20 residues. CDR1 and CDR2 from the germline V gene are MGHRA and YSYEKL. CDR3 protein: CANSQKPGLAGGNLYNEQFF. The CDR3 DNA follows: TGCGCCAACAGCCAGAAGCCGGGATTAGCGGGAGGGAACCTCTACAATGAGCAGTTCTTC.

This clonotype came up many times. The V call is TRBV5-4, the J call TRBJ2-3; D is ambiguous. Trimming took off 4 bases at V and 5 bases at J, with 17 bases between the two ends. The CDR3 has 15 amino acids. Germline-derived CDR1 and CDR2 are SGHNT and YYREEE (reference sequence). The CDR3 sequence: CASSGRGVQGDTQYF. DNA for the CDR3: TGTGCCAGCAGCGGGCGTGGGGTACAAGGAGATACGCAGTATTTT.

Regarding this clonotype: This may arise from a read error, as a much more abundant clone is one base away. The chain combines TRBV5-6 with TRBJ2-2; TRBD2 matches at 9 bases. The ends lost 1 base at V and 6 bases at J; junction bases unmatched: 4. There are 15 residues in the CDR3. The V gene's germline CDR1 is SGHDT and CDR2 YYEEEE. For the CDR3, the DNA is TGTGCCAGCAGCTTGAGCGGGGGGATGGCCGGGGAGCTGTTTTTT. Protein sequence: CASSLSGGMAGELFF.

Comment on this clonotype: The missing conserved phenylalanine or tryptophan at the end of this CDR3 makes a read error likely. V usage is TRBV28 and J usage is TRBJ2-7; D possibly corresponds to TRBD2 (5 bases). Trimming cost V 2 bases and J 1 base, with 15 bases left between them. The germline CDR1 and CDR2 sequences are MDHEN and SYDVKM. This CDR3 region has 16 residues. The CDR3 DNA reads as TGTGCCAGCAGTTTAAGTTCGGCGGGCTGGTCCTACGAGCAGTACTTA. Translation gives CASSLSSAGWSYEQYL.

This clonotype has a count of ten or more. The chain carries TRBV6-1 and TRBJ2-3, with D perhaps TRBD2 (5 bases). Deletions cut 11 bases from V and 0 bases from J, with 18 bases between. The CDR3 has 15 amino acids. Germline CDR1 and CDR2: MNHNS and SASEGT. CDR3 DNA: TGTGCCGCTAACCCCCCGCGCGGGAGCACAGATACGCAGTATTTT. Protein product: CAANPPRGSTDTQYF.

This clonotype has at least ten counts. The genes are TRBV4-3 and TRBJ2-1; 14 bases agree with TRBD2. This CDR3 is 17 amino acids long. Germline assignment: CDR1 LGHNA and CDR2 YSLEER. V was clipped by 0 bases and J by 9 bases; unmatched bases: 7. CDR3 amino acids: CASSQDPTSGRVSEQFF. The CDR3 DNA reads TGCGCCAGCAGCCAAGATCCGACTAGCGGGAGGGTTAGTGAGCAGTTCTTC.

Turning to this clonotype: Relative to the germline gene, one junction end is altered; a read error may explain this. This sequence joins TRBV4-3 and TRBJ1-2, with TRBD1 identical over 8 bases. Looked up from germline, CDR1 is LGHNA and CDR2 is YSLEER. CDR3 size: 14 residues. The DNA of the CDR3 is TGTGCCAGCAGCCCGACAGGGGACGACTATGGTTACACCTTC. Its protein product is CASSPTGDDYGYTF.

This clonotype was observed at least ten times. This rearrangement joins TRBV7-2 to TRBJ2-1; possible D gene TRBD2, 6 bases. The CDR3 totals 15 residues. The germline V gene encodes CDR1 SGHTA and CDR2 FQGNSA. V was trimmed by 5 bases and J by 0 bases, leaving 11 bases between them. CDR3 sequence: CASSPRGSSYNEQFF. CDR3 nucleotides: TGTGCCAGCAGCCCACGGGGGAGCTCCTACAATGAGCAGTTCTTC.

This clonotype appeared a single time. At one end the junction does not follow the germline gene, possibly because of a read error. The chain combines TRBV6-5 with TRBJ2-2; 7 bases map to TRBD1. There are 15 residues in the CDR3. CDR1 is MNHEY, CDR2 SVGAGI, per germline. CDR3 sequence reads: CASRSGTVNTGELIF. The CDR3 bases are TGTGCCAGCAGGTCCGGGACAGTGAACACCGGGGAGCTTATTTTT.

This clonotype was counted ten times or more. This chain uses TRBV5-4 with TRBJ2-7; tentatively, D is TRBD2 (5 bases). V gave up 4 bases and J gave up 6 bases, with 8 bases separating them. This CDR3 comprises 11 residues. The germline CDR1 and CDR2 sequences are SGHNT and YYREEE (reference sequence). CDR3 sequence (DNA): TGTGCCAGCAGCCAAAGCGGCGAGCAGTACTTC. Translation gives CASSQSGEQYF.

Turning to this clonotype: A junction boundary mismatches the germline segment, possibly from a read error. The chain carries TRBV12-3 or TRBV12-4 and TRBJ2-5; TRBD2 aligns across 7 bases. This CDR3 is built from 14 residues. This chain's CDR3 is CASCLSTGGETQYF. CDR3 sequence (DNA): TGTGCCAGCTGTTTATCGACGGGGGGAGAGACCCAGTACTTC.

This clonotype was seen many times. This chain links TRBV5-4 with TRBJ2-3, with D unresolved. CDR3 size: 14 residues. The germline V and J ends were trimmed by 0 bases and 4 bases, with 9 bases remaining between them. CDR1 SGHNT and CDR2 YYREEE come from the germline V gene (reference sequence). The CDR3 sequence is CASSLAGLADTQYF. The CDR3 DNA reads as TGTGCCAGCAGCTTGGCCGGTTTGGCAGATACGCAGTATTTT. Supplemented by reference TRBV5-4 and TRBJ2-3, the full variable domain reads ETGVTQSPTHLIKTRGQQVTLRCSSQSGHNTVSWYQQALGQGPQFIFQYYREEENGRGNFPPRFSGLQFPNYSSELNVNALELDDSALYLCASSLAGLADTQYFGPGTRLTVL.

This clonotype was detected many times. The chain joins TRBV4-2 to TRBJ1-1; D may be TRBD1 (6 bases). V shed 7 bases and J shed 5 bases, with 20 bases lying between them. Germline-derived CDR1 and CDR2 are LGHNA and YNFKEQ. The CDR3 runs to 15 residues. CDR3 residues: CASNPWGAAGTEAFF. The CDR3 DNA reads TGTGCCAGCAACCCGTGGGGGGCTGCGGGGACTGAAGCTTTCTTT.